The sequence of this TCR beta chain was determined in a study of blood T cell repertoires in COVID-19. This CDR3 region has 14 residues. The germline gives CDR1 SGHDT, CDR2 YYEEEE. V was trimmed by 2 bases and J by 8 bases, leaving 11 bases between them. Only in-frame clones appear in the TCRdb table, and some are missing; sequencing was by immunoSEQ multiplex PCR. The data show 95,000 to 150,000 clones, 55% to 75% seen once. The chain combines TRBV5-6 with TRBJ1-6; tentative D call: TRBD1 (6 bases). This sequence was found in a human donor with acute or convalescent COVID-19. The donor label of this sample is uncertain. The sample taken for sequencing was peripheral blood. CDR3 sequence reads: CASSFRGRDSPLHF. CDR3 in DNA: TGTGCCAGCAGCTTTAGGGGGAGGGATTCACCCCTCCACTTT.